This T cell receptor (beta chain) derives from a study of immune cell composition in non-small cell lung cancer. Study results and limitations: No significant correlation existed between pack-years smoked and tumour clonality. Adenocarcinomas with higher top tumour-associated clone frequency had more reactive TILs. Shared sequences between tumour-reactive and dominant in vivo clones were not proven. Clones >0.5% enriched in tumour were rarer in adenocarcinoma (roughly 35%) than squamous (about 80%).

This table comes from immunoSEQ multiplex PCR, and its TCRdb copy is limited to in-frame clones, with some not included. The sample carries roughly 8,100 clones, roughly two thirds recorded once. Turning to this clone: What it recognizes is unknown.

Trimming shortened V by 1 base and J by 7 bases, and 13 bases separated the two germline ends. This CDR3 spans 14 amino acids. Germline V gene lookup returns CDR1 SGHTS and CDR2 YDEGEE. Normal lung sampling was at least 3 cm from the tumour, as distant as possible. This receptor was identified in a human donor with non-small cell lung cancer. The specimen sequenced was non-adjacent lung tissue. V is TRBV5-8 and J is TRBJ2-3; tentative D call: TRBD2 (5 bases). The CDR3 spells CASSLKAGVYTQYF. In DNA, the CDR3 is TGTGCCAGCAGCTTGAAGGCCGGGGTTTATACGCAGTATTTT.